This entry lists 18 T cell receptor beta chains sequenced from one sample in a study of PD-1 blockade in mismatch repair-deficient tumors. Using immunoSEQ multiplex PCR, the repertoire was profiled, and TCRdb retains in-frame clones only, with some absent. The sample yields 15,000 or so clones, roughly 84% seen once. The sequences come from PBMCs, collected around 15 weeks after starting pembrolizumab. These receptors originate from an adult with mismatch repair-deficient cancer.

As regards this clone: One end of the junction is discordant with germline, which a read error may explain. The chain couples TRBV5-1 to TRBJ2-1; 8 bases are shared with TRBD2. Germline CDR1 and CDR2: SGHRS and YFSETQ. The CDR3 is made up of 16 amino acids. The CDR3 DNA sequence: TGCGCCAGCAGCTTGGGCGGTAGCGGGAATCACAATGAACAGTTCTTC. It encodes CASSLGGSGNHNEQFF.

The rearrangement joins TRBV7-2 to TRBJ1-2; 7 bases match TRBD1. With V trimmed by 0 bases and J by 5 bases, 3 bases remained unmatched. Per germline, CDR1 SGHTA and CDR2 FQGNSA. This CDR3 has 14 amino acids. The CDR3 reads CASSLAGQTYGYTF. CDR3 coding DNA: TGTGCCAGCAGCTTAGCGGGACAGACGTATGGCTACACCTTC. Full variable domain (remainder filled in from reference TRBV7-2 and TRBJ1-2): GAGVSQSPSNKVTEKGKDVELRCDPISGHTALYWYRQSLGQGLEFLIYFQGNSAPDKSGLPSDRFSAERTGGSVSTLTIQRTQQEDSAVYLCASSLAGQTYGYTFGSGTRLTVV.

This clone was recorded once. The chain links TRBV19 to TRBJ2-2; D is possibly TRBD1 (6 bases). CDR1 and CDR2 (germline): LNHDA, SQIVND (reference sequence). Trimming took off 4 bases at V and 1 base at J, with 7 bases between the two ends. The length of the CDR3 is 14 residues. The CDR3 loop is CASSKTGNTGELFF. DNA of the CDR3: TGTGCCAGTAGTAAGACAGGGAACACCGGGGAGCTGTTTTTT. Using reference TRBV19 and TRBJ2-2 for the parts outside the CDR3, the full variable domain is DGGITQSPKYLFRKEGQNVTLSCEQNLNHDAMYWYRQDPGQGLRLIYYSQIVNDFQKGDIAEGYSVSREKKESFPLTVTSAQKNPTAFYLCASSKTGNTGELFFGEGSRLTVL.

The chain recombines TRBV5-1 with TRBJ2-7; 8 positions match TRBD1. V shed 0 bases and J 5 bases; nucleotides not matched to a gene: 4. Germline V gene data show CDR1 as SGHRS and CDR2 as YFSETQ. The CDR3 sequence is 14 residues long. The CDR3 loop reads CASSLGQGFNEQYF. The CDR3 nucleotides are TGCGCCAGCAGCTTGGGACAGGGGTTCAACGAGCAGTACTTC.

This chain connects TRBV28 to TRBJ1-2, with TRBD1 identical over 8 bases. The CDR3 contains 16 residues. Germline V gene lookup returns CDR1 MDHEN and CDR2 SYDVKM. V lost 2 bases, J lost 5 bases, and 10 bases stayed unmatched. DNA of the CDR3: TGTGCCAGCAGTTTAGCCTCAGGGGGCATAAATTATGGCTACACCTTC. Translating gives CASSLASGGINYGYTF.

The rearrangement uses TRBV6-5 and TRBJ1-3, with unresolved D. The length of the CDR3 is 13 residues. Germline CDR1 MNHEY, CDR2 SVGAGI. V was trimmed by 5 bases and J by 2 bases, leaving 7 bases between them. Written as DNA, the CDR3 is TGTGCCAGCAGTCGGGAAACTGGAAACACCATATATTTT. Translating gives CASSRETGNTIYF.

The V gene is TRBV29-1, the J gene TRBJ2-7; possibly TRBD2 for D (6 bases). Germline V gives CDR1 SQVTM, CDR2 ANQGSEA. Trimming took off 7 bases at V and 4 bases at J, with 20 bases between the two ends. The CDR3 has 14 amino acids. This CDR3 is CSARASGVQYEQYF. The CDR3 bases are TGCAGCGCTCGGGCGTCGGGGGTTCAGTACGAGCAGTACTTC.

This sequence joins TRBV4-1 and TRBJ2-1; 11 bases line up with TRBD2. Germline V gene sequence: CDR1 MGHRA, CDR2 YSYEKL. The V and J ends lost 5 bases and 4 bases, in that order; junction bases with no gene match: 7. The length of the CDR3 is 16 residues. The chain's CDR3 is CASSFSTSGTYNEQFF. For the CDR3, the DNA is TGCGCCAGCAGCTTTTCGACTAGCGGGACTTACAATGAGCAGTTCTTC.

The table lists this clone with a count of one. CDR3 coding DNA: TGTGCCAGCAGCCCCCGGGGGACCGGGGAGCTGTTTTTT. Amino acids: CASSPRGTGELFF. This chain links TRBV9 with TRBJ2-2, with D tentatively TRBD2 (6 bases). Germline CDR1 is SGDLS and CDR2 is YYNGEE. The V and J ends lost 4 bases and 5 bases respectively, with 9 bases between them. The CDR3 covers 13 residues.

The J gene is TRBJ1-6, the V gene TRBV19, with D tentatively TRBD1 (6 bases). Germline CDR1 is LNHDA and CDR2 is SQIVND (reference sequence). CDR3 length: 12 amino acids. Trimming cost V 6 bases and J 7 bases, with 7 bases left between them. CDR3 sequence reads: CASSQGNSPLHF. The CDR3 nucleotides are TGTGCCAGTAGCCAGGGGAATTCACCCCTCCACTTT.

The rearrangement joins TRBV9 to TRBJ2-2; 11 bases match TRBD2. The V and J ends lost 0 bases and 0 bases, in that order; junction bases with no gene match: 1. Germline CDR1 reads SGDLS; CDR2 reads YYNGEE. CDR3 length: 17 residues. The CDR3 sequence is CASSVGLAGSNTGELFF. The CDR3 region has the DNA TGTGCCAGCAGCGTAGGACTAGCGGGGTCGAACACCGGGGAGCTGTTTTTT.

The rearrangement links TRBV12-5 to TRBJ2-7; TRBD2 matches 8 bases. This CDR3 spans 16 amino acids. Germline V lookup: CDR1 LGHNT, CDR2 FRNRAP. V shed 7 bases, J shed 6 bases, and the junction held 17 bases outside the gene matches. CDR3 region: CASDTLLGLAASEQYF. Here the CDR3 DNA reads TGTGCTAGTGACACTCTCCTTGGACTAGCTGCATCCGAGCAGTACTTC.

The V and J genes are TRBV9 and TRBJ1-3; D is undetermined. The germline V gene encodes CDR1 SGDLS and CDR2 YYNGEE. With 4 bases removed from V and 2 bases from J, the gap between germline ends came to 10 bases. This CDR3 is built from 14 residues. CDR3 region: CASSPDGAGNTIYF. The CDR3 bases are TGTGCCAGCAGCCCCGATGGAGCTGGAAACACCATATATTTT.

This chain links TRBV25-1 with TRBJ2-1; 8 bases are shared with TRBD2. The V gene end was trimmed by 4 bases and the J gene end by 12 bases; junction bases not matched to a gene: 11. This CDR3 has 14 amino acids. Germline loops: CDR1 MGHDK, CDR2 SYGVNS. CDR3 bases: TGTGCCAGCAGTGCAGCCGGGGGGGGGCGAGGGCAGTTCTTC. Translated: CASSAAGGGRGQFF.

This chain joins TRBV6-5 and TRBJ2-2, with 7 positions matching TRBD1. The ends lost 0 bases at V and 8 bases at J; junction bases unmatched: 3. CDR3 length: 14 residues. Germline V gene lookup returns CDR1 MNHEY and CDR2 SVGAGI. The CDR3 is CASSYSTGQGELFF. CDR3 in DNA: TGTGCCAGCAGTTACTCCACGGGACAGGGGGAGCTGTTTTTT.

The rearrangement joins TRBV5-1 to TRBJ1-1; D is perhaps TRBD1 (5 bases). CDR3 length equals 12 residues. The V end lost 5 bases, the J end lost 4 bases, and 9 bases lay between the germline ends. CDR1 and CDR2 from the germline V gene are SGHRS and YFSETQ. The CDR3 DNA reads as TGCGCCAGCAGACCAGACAGCACTGAAGCTTTCTTT. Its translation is CASRPDSTEAFF.

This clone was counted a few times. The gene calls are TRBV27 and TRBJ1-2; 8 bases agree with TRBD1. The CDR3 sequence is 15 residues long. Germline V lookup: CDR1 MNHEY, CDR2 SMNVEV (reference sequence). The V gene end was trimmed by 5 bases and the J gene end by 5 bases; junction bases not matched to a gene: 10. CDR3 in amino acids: CASSRQGLWRYGYTF. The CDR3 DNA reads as TGTGCCAGCAGTCGACAGGGGCTTTGGAGATATGGCTACACCTTC.

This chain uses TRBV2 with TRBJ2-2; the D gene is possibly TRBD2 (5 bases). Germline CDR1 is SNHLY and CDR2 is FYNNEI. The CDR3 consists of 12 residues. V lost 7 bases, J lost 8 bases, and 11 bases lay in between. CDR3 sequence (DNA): TGTGCCAGCACGGGGATCGAGGGGGAGCTGTTTTTT. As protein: CASTGIEGELFF.